This T cell receptor (beta chain) was obtained from a study of cytomegalovirus exposure and HLA in healthy donors. The primer mix had 60 Vbeta and 13 Jbeta primers. Sequenced by immunoSEQ multiplex PCR; TCRdb stores in-frame clones only, minus some. The table records about 130,000 clones, about 10% of them present only once. Germline V gives CDR1 SGHVS, CDR2 FQNEAQ. V was cut by 5 bases and J by 6 bases, with 19 bases left in between. This CDR3 is 15 amino acids long. The origin of this receptor is a woman younger than 35 in good health and CMV-seropositive. This chain links TRBV7-8 with TRBJ1-1; weak D call: TRBD1 (6 bases). The specimen was PBMCs. CDR3 sequence reads: CASSPPAGARAEAFF. CDR3 nucleotide sequence: TGTGCCAGCAGCCCCCCCGCGGGGGCACGGGCTGAAGCTTTCTTT. The full variable domain, completed using reference TRBV7-8 and TRBJ1-1, is GAGVSQSPRYKVAKRGQDVALRCDPISGHVSLFWYQQALGQGPEFLTYFQNEAQLDKSGLPSDRFFAERPEGSVSTLKIQRTQQEDSAVYLCASSPPAGARAEAFFGQGTRLTVV.